The entry below describes one T cell receptor (beta chain). As yet, its antigen is unknown. This entry comes from a study of shared clonotypes between healthy human individuals. The study, taken as a whole, reports: Sequencing depth was expected to affect clonotype sharing among donors.

Genomic DNA per cell subset filled all wells of several immunoSEQ plates. Sorted-subset replicate PCRs used roughly 210 ng of genomic DNA. This amount corresponded to approximately 30,000 T cell genomes. TCRdb keeps only in-frame clones here, not all; method: immunoSEQ multiplex PCR. The sample carries more than 1 million clones, 75% to 80% recorded once. Caucasian adults living in Nashville, Tennessee, provided all samples. Germline trimming cut 6 bases from V and 1 base from J; bases unmatched to any gene: 10. The length of the CDR3 is 16 residues. CDR1 is MDHEN and CDR2 is SYDVKM in the germline V gene.

The clonotype was recovered from a man aged 18 to 30 in good health. Some clones in this sample may be carry-over from other donors' samples. J is TRBJ2-7 and V is TRBV28; 9 nucleotides match TRBD2. The sample taken for sequencing was memory CD4+ T cells from PBMCs. Subset defined: CD45RA-negative fraction. The CDR3 here is CASRPLLAGPSYEQYF. DNA for the CDR3: TGTGCCAGCAGACCCCTCCTAGCGGGACCGTCCTACGAGCAGTACTTC.